The 8 T cell receptor beta chains below come from one sample, sequenced in a study of T cells in Graves' hyperthyroidism and ophthalmopathy. It was RNA transcripts that yielded the amplified TCR beta CDR3 regions. The HTBI primer set was used in a first-round RT-PCR of the TCR CDR3. TCRdb re-analysed the multiplex PCR reads in MiXCR, keeping a single row per CDR3 protein. This sample has 500,000 to 650,000 distinct CDR3 sequences, with around 13% found just once. Material for sequencing was blood. These receptors were collected from a woman in her thirties or forties with Graves' hyperthyroidism.

This clonotype occurred many times. This chain connects TRBV11-2 to TRBJ2-2, with 9 bases lining up with TRBD1. V gave up 5 bases and J gave up 1 base; unmatched junction bases: 5. Germline values: CDR1 SGHAT, CDR2 FQNNGV. CDR3 length: 16 amino acids. The DNA of the CDR3 is TGTGCCAGCAGCCCGACGGACAGGGGGAACACCGGGGAGCTGTTTTTT. It translates to CASSPTDRGNTGELFF.

Many counts were recorded for this clonotype. The rearrangement joins TRBV30 to TRBJ1-1; D not resolved. Trimming pared 7 bases from V and 1 base from J, leaving 16 bases between. Germline CDR1 reads GTSNPN; CDR2 reads SVGIG (reference sequence). The CDR3 covers 14 residues. CDR3 nucleotide sequence: TGTGCCTCCCGAGGGTTAGCGTGGAACACTGAAGCTTTCTTT. It specifies CASRGLAWNTEAFF. Combining the CDR3 with reference TRBV30 and TRBJ1-1 gives the whole variable domain SQTIHQWPATLVQPVGSPLSLECTVEGTSNPNLYWYRQAAGRGLQLLFYSVGIGQISSEVPQNLSASRPQDRQFILSSKKLLLSDSGFYLCASRGLAWNTEAFFGQGTRLTVV.

This clonotype was recorded many times. J is TRBJ2-3 and V is TRBV5-5; 14 nucleotides line up with TRBD2. The CDR3 contains 16 residues. Losses at the gene ends were 4 bases for V and 4 bases for J; bases not matched to a gene: 5. Germline V gene lookup returns CDR1 SGHKS and CDR2 YYEKEE (reference sequence). CDR3 protein: CASSTGLAGDPDTQYF. DNA of the CDR3: TGTGCCAGCAGCACGGGACTAGCGGGAGACCCAGATACGCAGTATTTT.

This clonotype was picked up many times. The chain has TRBV2 and TRBJ2-1, with D possibly being TRBD1 (6 bases). Germline assignment: CDR1 SNHLY and CDR2 FYNNEI. There are 12 residues in the CDR3. With 5 bases removed from V and 12 bases from J, the gap between germline ends came to 14 bases. CDR3 region: CASSYGTFPQFF. CDR3 nucleotide sequence: TGTGCCAGCAGTTATGGGACATTTCCGCAGTTCTTC.

V is TRBV9 and J is TRBJ2-1; 7 bases are shared with TRBD2. V lost 3 bases and J lost 0; bases outside the gene matches: 9. The V gene's germline CDR1 is SGDLS and CDR2 YYNGEE. The CDR3 spans 17 residues. Here the CDR3 DNA reads TGTGCCAGCAGCGATGAACCGAGGACTAGCTCCTACAATGAGCAGTTCTTC. Amino acids: CASSDEPRTSSYNEQFF.

The chain joins TRBV5-6 to TRBJ1-1; D is undetermined. This CDR3 has 12 residues. Germline V gene sequence: CDR1 SGHDT, CDR2 YYEEEE. V was trimmed by 2 bases and J by 4 bases, leaving 6 bases between them. In DNA form, the CDR3 reads TGTGCCAGCAGCTTCCTACGCACTGAAGCTTTCTTT. This sequence encodes CASSFLRTEAFF.

This clonotype has at least ten counts. The chain links TRBV5-1 to TRBJ1-2, with 8 bases aligning to TRBD1. CDR1 and CDR2 from the germline V gene are SGHRS and YFSETQ. Unmatched junction bases numbered 7, after V lost 1 base and J lost 2 bases. The CDR3 covers 16 residues. For the CDR3, the DNA is TGCGCCAGCAGCTTGTCCTCCGGACAGGGAAACTATGGCTACACCTTC. This translates into CASSLSSGQGNYGYTF.

This clonotype was counted ten times or more. V usage is TRBV5-1 and J usage is TRBJ2-3; 7 bases are a match to TRBD2. Trimming cost V 0 bases and J 4 bases; bases outside gene matches: 5. The length of the CDR3 is 15 residues. Germline V CDR1 and CDR2: SGHRS, YFSETQ. In nucleotides, the CDR3 is TGCGCCAGCAGCTTGGGCGGGAGTGTGTCAGATACGCAGTATTTT. Translation: CASSLGGSVSDTQYF.